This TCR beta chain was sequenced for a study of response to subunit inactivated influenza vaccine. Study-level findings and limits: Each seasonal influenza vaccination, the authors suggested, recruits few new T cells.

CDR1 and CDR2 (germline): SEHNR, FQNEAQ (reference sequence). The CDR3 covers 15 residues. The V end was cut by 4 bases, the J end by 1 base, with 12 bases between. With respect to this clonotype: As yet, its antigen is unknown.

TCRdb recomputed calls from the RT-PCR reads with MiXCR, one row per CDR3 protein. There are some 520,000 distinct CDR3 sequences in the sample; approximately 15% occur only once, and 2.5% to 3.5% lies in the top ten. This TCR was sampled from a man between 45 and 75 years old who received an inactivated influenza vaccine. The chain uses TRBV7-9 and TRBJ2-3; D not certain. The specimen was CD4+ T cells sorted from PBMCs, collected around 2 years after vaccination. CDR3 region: CASSSIQEGTDTQYF. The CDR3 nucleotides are TGTGCCAGCAGCTCGATTCAGGAAGGCACAGATACGCAGTATTTT.